This T cell receptor beta chain was retrieved from a study of T cells in Graves' hyperthyroidism and ophthalmopathy. Amplification yielded TCR beta CDR3 regions, with RNA transcripts as the source. The HTBI primer set was used in a first-round RT-PCR of the TCR CDR3. TCRdb re-called the multiplex PCR reads through MiXCR, storing one row per CDR3 protein. Of about 690,000 distinct CDR3 sequences in the sample, 17% were seen once. Every diagnosis used clinical symptoms, serum thyroxine and TRAb, thyroid ultrasound and orbital computed tomography. The PBMCs were sourced from fresh peripheral blood (10 ml). This clonotype was counted ten times or more. The specimen sequenced was blood. This receptor was obtained from a middle-aged man with Graves' hyperthyroidism.

CDR3 coding DNA: TGTGCCAGCAGCTTACCTCGGGACAGTAGCACTGAAGCTTTCTTT. Its translation is CASSLPRDSSTEAFF. The chain combines TRBV7-9 with TRBJ1-1; 7 bases map to TRBD1. In germline, CDR1 is SEHNR, CDR2 FQNEAQ (reference sequence). Trimming removed 2 bases from V and 4 bases from J; junction bases left unmatched: 7. The CDR3 sequence is 15 residues long.